Listed here are 17 T cell receptor beta chains from one sample, sequenced in a study of beta chain features in type 1 diabetes. Study outcomes and limitations: There was a moderate but significant shortening of TCRB CDR3s in all four CD4+ subsets of Type 1 diabetes patients.

Their specific antigens are unknown. The entirety of the isolated RNA underwent reverse transcription, so expressed TCRB transcripts were sequenced. Data came from immunoSEQ multiplex PCR; TCRdb stores just in-frame clones and leaves some out. The sample holds some 150,000 clones; roughly an eighth are singletons and the top ten take roughly 1.4%. The sequenced sample consisted of central memory CD4+ T cells from blood. The receptor set was obtained from a man aged 18 to 29 with type 1 diabetes.

The chain carries TRBV10-3 and TRBJ2-7; possible D gene TRBD1, 6 bases. CDR1 and CDR2 from the germline V gene are ENHRY and SYGVKD. The CDR3 covers 14 residues. Trimming took 6 bases from V and 5 from J, leaving 17 bases between them. The CDR3 here is CAISPRDEGDEQYF. The CDR3 bases are TGTGCCATCAGCCCTCGGGACGAGGGGGACGAGCAGTACTTC.

This clone was counted at least ten times. The V gene is TRBV28, the J gene TRBJ2-2; 8 bases are shared with TRBD1. The CDR3 runs to 14 residues. CDR1 is MDHEN, CDR2 SYDVKM, per germline. V was clipped by 7 bases and J by 1 base; unmatched bases: 2. CDR3 in DNA: TGTGCCAGCATCGGACAGGGGAACACCGGGGAGCTGTTTTTT. Its protein is CASIGQGNTGELFF. Looking up the rest from reference TRBV28 and TRBJ2-2 gives the full variable domain: DVKVTQSSRYLVKRTGEKVFLECVQDMDHENMFWYRQDPGLGLRLIYFSYDVKMKEKGDIPEGYSVSREKKERFSLILESASTNQTSMYLCASIGQGNTGELFFGEGSRLTVL.

This clone was seen a few times. The V call is TRBV30, the J call TRBJ1-1; D perhaps matches TRBD1 (5 bases). V was pared by 1 base and J by 10 bases, with 19 bases between. Germline CDR1 and CDR2: GTSNPN and SVGIG (reference sequence). The CDR3 extends over 14 amino acids. The CDR3: CAWSATLDSYGAFF. The DNA for the CDR3 is TGTGCCTGGAGTGCAACCCTCGACAGTTATGGAGCTTTCTTT.

The table lists this clone with a few counts. The chain combines TRBV29-1 with TRBJ2-7; D is possibly TRBD1 (5 bases). V shed 4 bases and J shed 5 bases, with 12 bases lying between them. The CDR3 length is 12 residues. From germline, CDR1 is SQVTM and CDR2 ANQGSEA. DNA of the CDR3: TGCAGCGTTGCGCAGGGTCCCAACGAGCAGTACTTC. This codes for CSVAQGPNEQYF.

This clone was detected only a few times. V and J are TRBV6-5 and TRBJ1-1, with 8 bases matching TRBD1. Unmatched junction bases numbered 6, after V lost 5 bases and J lost 10 bases. Germline V CDR1 and CDR2: MNHEY, SVGAGI. The CDR3 has 12 amino acids. The CDR3 DNA sequence: TGTGCCAGCAGTCAAGCCACAGGGGGAGCTTTCTTT. It codes for CASSQATGGAFF.

This clone occurred a few times. The chain recombines TRBV4-1 with TRBJ2-7, with a possible D match to TRBD2 (7 bases). The V gene's germline CDR1 is MGHRA and CDR2 YSYEKL. The germline V and J ends were trimmed by 0 bases and 6 bases, with 15 bases remaining between them. The CDR3 spans 15 residues. CDR3 residues: CASSQEGRGTGEQYF. The CDR3 DNA reads TGCGCCAGCAGCCAAGAAGGGAGGGGGACGGGCGAGCAGTACTTC.

This clone has a handful of counts. The chain couples TRBV30 to TRBJ1-5, with D unresolved. The V end was cut by 4 bases, the J end by 5 bases, with 12 bases between. The CDR3 totals 13 residues. Germline CDR1 GTSNPN, CDR2 SVGIG (reference sequence). Here the CDR3 reads CAWNLLLDQPQHF. As DNA, the CDR3 is TGTGCCTGGAATCTCTTGTTAGATCAGCCCCAGCATTTT.

A remark on this clone: Germline and junction disagree at one end, which may indicate a read error. The chain links TRBV9 to TRBJ2-3; 8 bases align to TRBD2. The germline V gene encodes CDR1 SGDLS and CDR2 YYNGEE. CDR3 length: 18 amino acids. CDR3 bases: TGTGCCCGCAGCGTAGCTCCAACTACGGGGGGGGGCACAGATACGCAGTATTTT. Translating gives CARSVAPTTGGGTDTQYF.

There are a few counts of this clone. CDR3 sequence reads: CASMLDRSSYEQYF. The CDR3 DNA sequence: TGTGCCAGCATGTTGGACCGGAGCTCCTACGAGCAGTACTTC. The chain combines TRBV11-3 with TRBJ2-7; D is uncertain. V lost 7 bases and J lost 0, with 13 bases in between. Germline V gives CDR1 SGHNT, CDR2 YENEEA. There are 14 residues in the CDR3.

The rearrangement links TRBV7-2 to TRBJ2-5; no firm D call. V was trimmed by 8 bases and J by 2 bases, leaving 12 bases between them. CDR1 SGHTA and CDR2 FQGNSA come from the germline V gene. CDR3 size: 13 residues. The CDR3 DNA sequence: TGTGCCAGCCGAGCAGCGAGGCAAGAGACCCAGTACTTC. Translated, it gives CASRAARQETQYF.

This clone turned up a few times. The chain carries TRBV4-1 and TRBJ1-2; 8 bases fit TRBD1. There are 17 residues in the CDR3. The V gene end was trimmed by 3 bases and the J gene end by 3 bases; junction bases not matched to a gene: 12. Per the germline V gene, CDR1 is MGHRA and CDR2 is YSYEKL. The CDR3 DNA reads as TGCGCCAGCAGCCACCTCGGACAGGGAGTAAGGGACTATGGCTACACCTTC. It encodes CASSHLGQGVRDYGYTF.

This chain uses TRBV5-1 with TRBJ2-7; TRBD1 matches 12 bases. The J call may be mistaken, given a closer DNA end match to TRBJ2-1. This CDR3 contains 13 residues. Germline loops: CDR1 SGHRS, CDR2 YFSETQ. The CDR3 protein is CASSPGQGAEQFF. The CDR3 nucleotides are TGCGCCAGCAGCCCGGGACAGGGGGCTGAGCAGTTCTTC.

Only a few counts were recorded for this clone. Other nucleotide sequences from this sample produce the same CDR3. V usage is TRBV27 and J usage is TRBJ1-6, with D unresolved. Trimming removed 3 bases at V and 7 bases at J, with 10 bases between. The length of the CDR3 is 14 residues. Germline V gene sequence: CDR1 MNHEY, CDR2 SMNVEV (reference sequence). CDR3 residues: CASSFGVGNSPLHF. Written as DNA, the CDR3 is TGTGCCAGCAGTTTCGGGGTTGGCAATTCACCCCTCCACTTT.

The J gene is TRBJ2-1, the V gene TRBV29-1; 12 bases align to TRBD2. In germline, CDR1 is SQVTM, CDR2 ANQGSEA. CDR3 length: 20 residues. V was clipped by 0 bases and J by 8 bases; unmatched bases: 20. The CDR3 nucleotides read TGCAGCGTTGAAGATCGAGGGACTAGCGGGCCAAGGGGATTTAGGGATGAGCAGTTCTTC. Protein: CSVEDRGTSGPRGFRDEQFF.

The CDR3 region is CASSTGSQETQYF. CDR3 DNA: TGTGCCAGCTCAACCGGGAGCCAAGAGACCCAGTACTTC. The rearrangement links TRBV18 to TRBJ2-5, with TRBD2 as a possible D gene (6 bases). V was clipped by 5 bases and J by 1 base, with 8 bases between them. The CDR3 has 13 residues. CDR1 and CDR2 from the germline V gene are KGHSH and LQKENI.

J is TRBJ2-1 and V is TRBV28, with 14 bases matching TRBD2. CDR3 length: 16 residues. V lost 5 bases, J lost 9 bases, and 9 bases stayed unmatched. Germline CDR1 MDHEN, CDR2 SYDVKM. CDR3 residues: CASSPPTSGGAGEQFF. CDR3 coding DNA: TGTGCCAGCAGTCCCCCGACTAGCGGGGGGGCAGGTGAGCAGTTCTTC. Combining the CDR3 with reference TRBV28 and TRBJ2-1 gives the whole variable domain DVKVTQSSRYLVKRTGEKVFLECVQDMDHENMFWYRQDPGLGLRLIYFSYDVKMKEKGDIPEGYSVSREKKERFSLILESASTNQTSMYLCASSPPTSGGAGEQFFGPGTRLTVL.

This clone was counted between two and nine times. The rearrangement joins TRBV28 to TRBJ1-6; the D is unclear. The CDR3 is 13 residues long. Trimming stripped 2 bases from V and 6 bases from J, with 5 bases between. CDR1 and CDR2 from the germline V gene are MDHEN and SYDVKM. CDR3 sequence reads: CASSLDRNSPLHF. CDR3 coding DNA: TGTGCCAGCAGTTTAGACCGTAATTCACCCCTCCACTTT.